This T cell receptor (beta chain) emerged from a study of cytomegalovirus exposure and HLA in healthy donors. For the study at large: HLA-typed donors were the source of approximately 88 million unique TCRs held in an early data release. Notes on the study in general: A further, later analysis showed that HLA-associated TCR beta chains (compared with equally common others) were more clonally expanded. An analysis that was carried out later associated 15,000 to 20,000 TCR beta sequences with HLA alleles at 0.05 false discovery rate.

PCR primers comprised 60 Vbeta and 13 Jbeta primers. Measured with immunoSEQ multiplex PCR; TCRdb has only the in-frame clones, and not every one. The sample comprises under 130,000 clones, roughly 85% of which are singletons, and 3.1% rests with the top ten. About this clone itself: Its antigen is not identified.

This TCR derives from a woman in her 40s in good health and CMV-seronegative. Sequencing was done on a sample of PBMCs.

CDR3 DNA sequence: TGTGCCAGCAGGAGGCGGGCGGTAGAGACCCAGTACTTC. Translating gives CASRRRAVETQYF. The J gene is TRBJ2-5, the V gene TRBV28; possibly TRBD2 for D (5 bases). From germline, CDR1 is MDHEN and CDR2 SYDVKM. V was trimmed by 6 bases and J by 4 bases, leaving 12 bases between them. This CDR3 spans 13 amino acids.